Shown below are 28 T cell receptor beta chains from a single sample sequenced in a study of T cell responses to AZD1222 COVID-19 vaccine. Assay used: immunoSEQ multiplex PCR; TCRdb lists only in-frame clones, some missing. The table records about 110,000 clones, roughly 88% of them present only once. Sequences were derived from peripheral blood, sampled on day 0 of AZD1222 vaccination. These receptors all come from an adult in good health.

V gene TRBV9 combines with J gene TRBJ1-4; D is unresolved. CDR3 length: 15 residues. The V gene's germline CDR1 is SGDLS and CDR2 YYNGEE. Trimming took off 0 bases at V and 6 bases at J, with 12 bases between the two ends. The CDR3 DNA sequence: TGTGCCAGCAGCGTAGGTATGGGCGCGGATGAAAAACTGTTTTTT. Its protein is CASSVGMGADEKLFF.

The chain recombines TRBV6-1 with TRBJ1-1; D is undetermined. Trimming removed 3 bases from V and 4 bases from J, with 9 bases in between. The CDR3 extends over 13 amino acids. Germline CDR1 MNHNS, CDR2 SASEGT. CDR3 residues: CASSEVAVTEAFF. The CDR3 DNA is TGTGCCAGCAGTGAGGTGGCGGTCACTGAAGCTTTCTTT.

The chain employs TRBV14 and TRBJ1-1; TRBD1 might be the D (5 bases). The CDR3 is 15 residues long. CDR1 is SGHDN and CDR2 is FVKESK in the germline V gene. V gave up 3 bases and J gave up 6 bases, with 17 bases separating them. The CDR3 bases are TGTGCCAGCAGCCAGGAGGAACCAGGGTTTTCTGAAGCTTTCTTT. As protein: CASSQEEPGFSEAFF.

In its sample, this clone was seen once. This CDR3 reads CASRRPGLAGVLGELFF. CDR3 DNA: TGTGCCAGCAGGCGACCGGGACTAGCGGGGGTACTTGGGGAGCTGTTTTTT. This chain uses TRBV27 with TRBJ2-2, with 14 positions matching TRBD2. The J segment lost 8 bases and the V segment lost 6 bases, leaving 11 bases of the junction unmatched. Germline V lookup: CDR1 MNHEY, CDR2 SMNVEV (reference sequence). The CDR3 contains 17 residues.

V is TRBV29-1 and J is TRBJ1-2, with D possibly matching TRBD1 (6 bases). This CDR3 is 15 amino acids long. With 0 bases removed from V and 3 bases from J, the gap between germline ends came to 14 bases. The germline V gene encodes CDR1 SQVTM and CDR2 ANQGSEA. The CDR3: CSVEDPQGGDYGYTF. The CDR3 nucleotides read TGCAGCGTTGAAGATCCACAGGGCGGCGACTATGGCTACACCTTC.

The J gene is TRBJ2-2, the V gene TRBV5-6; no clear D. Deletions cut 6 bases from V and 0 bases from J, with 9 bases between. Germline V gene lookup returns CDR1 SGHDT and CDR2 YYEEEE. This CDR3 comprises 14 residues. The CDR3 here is CASTQGPNTGELFF. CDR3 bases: TGTGCCAGCACCCAAGGACCGAACACCGGGGAGCTGTTTTTT.

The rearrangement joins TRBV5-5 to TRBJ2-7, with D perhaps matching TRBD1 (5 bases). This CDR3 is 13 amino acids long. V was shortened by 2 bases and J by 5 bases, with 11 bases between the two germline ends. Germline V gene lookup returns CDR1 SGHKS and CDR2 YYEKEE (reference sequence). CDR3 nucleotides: TGTGCCAGCAGCTTCCGAGGCAGGGACGAGCAGTACTTC. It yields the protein CASSFRGRDEQYF.

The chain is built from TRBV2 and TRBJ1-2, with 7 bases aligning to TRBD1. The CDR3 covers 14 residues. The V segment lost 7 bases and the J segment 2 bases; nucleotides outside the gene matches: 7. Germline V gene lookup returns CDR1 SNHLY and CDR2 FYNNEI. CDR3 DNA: TGTGCCAGCATTCGGGACAGTTTCAACTATGGCTACACCTTC. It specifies CASIRDSFNYGYTF.

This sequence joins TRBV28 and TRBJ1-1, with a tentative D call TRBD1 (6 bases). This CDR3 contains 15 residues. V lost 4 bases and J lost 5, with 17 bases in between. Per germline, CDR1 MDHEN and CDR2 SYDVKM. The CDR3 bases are TGTGCCAGCAGTTGGCGAATGGGGGGGGCGACTGAAGCTTTCTTT. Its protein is CASSWRMGGATEAFF.

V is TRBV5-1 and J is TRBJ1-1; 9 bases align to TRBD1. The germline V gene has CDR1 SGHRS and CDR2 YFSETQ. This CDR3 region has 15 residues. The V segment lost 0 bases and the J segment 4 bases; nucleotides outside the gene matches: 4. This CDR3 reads CASSLAGQGSTEAFF. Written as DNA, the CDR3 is TGCGCCAGCAGCTTGGCAGGACAGGGGAGCACTGAAGCTTTCTTT.

The CDR3 loop is CASSLQYNEQFF. CDR3 nucleotides: TGTGCCAGCAGCTTACAGTACAATGAGCAGTTCTTC. The rearrangement links TRBV5-4 to TRBJ2-1; D is uncertain. CDR3 size: 12 residues. Germline values: CDR1 SGHNT, CDR2 YYREEE (reference sequence). Trimming took off 2 bases at V and 4 bases at J, with 4 bases between the two ends.

CDR3 region: CASSPRDRTLRYF. The DNA of the CDR3 is TGTGCCAGTAGTCCCCGGGACAGGACGCTAAGGTACTTC. The chain is built from TRBV19 and TRBJ2-7; 8 positions match TRBD1. Germline trimming cut 5 bases from V and 12 bases from J; bases unmatched to any gene: 12. There are 13 residues in the CDR3. Germline V gives CDR1 LNHDA, CDR2 SQIVND (reference sequence).

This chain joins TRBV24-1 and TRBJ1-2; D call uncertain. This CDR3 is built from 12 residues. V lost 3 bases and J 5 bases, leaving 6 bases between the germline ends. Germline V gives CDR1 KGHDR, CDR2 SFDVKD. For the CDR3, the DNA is TGTGCCACCAGTGATGGGCGATATGGCTACACCTTC. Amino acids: CATSDGRYGYTF.

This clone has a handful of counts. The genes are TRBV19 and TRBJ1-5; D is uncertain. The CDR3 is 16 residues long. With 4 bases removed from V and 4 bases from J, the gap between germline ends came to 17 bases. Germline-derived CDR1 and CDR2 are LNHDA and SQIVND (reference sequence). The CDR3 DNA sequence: TGTGCCAGTAGTACGCTTAAGGGTTTCGGAAATCAGCCCCAGCATTTT. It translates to CASSTLKGFGNQPQHF.

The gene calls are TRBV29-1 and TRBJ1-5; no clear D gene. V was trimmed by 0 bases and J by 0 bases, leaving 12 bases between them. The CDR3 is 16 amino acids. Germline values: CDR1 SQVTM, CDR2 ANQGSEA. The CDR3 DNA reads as TGCAGCGTTGAAGATCTATGGCAGAATAGCAATCAGCCCCAGCATTTT. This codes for CSVEDLWQNSNQPQHF. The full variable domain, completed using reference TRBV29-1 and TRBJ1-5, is SAVISQKPSRDICQRGTSLTIQCQVDSQVTMMFWYRQQPGQSLTLIATANQGSEATYESGFVIDKFPISRPNLTFSTLTVSNMSPEDSSIYLCSVEDLWQNSNQPQHFGDGTRLSIL.

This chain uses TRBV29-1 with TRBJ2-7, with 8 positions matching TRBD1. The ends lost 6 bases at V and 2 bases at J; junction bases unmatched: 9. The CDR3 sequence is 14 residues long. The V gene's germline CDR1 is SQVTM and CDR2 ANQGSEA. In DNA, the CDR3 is TGCAGCGTCGCTCAGGGGGCTCGGGCCTACGAGCAGTACTTC. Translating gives CSVAQGARAYEQYF.

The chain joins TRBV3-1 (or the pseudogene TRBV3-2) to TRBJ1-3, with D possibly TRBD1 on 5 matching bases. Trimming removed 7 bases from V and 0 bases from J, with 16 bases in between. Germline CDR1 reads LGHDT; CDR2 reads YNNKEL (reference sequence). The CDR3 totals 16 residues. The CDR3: CASTGGTHTSGNTIYF. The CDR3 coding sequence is TGTGCCAGCACCGGTGGGACCCACACCTCTGGAAACACCATATATTTT.

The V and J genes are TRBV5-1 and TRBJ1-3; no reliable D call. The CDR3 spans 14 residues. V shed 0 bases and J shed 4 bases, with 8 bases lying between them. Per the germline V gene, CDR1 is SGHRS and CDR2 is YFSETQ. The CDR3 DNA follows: TGCGCCAGCAGCTTGGGGACGGAAGGAAACACCATATATTTT. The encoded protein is CASSLGTEGNTIYF.

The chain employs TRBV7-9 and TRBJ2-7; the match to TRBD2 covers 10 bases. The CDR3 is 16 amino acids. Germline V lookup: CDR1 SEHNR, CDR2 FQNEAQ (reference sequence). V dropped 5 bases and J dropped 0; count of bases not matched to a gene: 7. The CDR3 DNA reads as TGTGCCAGCAGCCGGACGGGGACTAGCGACTCCTACGAGCAGTACTTC. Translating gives CASSRTGTSDSYEQYF. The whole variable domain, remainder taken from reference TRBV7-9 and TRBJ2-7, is DTGVSQNPRHKITKRGQNVTFRCDPISEHNRLYWYRQTLGQGPEFLTYFQNEAQLEKSRLLSDRFSAERPKGSFSTLEIQRTEQGDSAMYLCASSRTGTSDSYEQYFGPGTRLTVT.

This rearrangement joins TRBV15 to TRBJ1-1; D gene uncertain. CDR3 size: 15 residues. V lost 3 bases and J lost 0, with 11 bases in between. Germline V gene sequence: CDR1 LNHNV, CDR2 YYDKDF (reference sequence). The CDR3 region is CATSRELTLNTEAFF. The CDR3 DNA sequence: TGTGCCACCAGCAGGGAATTGACGCTGAACACTGAAGCTTTCTTT. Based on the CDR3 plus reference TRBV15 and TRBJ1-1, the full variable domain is DAMVIQNPRYQVTQFGKPVTLSCSQTLNHNVMYWYQQKSSQAPKLLFHYYDKDFNNEADTPDNFQSRRPNTSFCFLDIRSPGLGDTAMYLCATSRELTLNTEAFFGQGTRLTVV.

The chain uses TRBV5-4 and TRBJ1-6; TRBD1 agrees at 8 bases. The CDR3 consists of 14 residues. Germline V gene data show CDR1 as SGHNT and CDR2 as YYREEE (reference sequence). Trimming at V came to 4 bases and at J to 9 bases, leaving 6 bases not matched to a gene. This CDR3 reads CASSRTGTRSPLHF. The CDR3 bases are TGTGCCAGCAGCCGGACAGGGACGCGTTCACCCCTCCACTTT.

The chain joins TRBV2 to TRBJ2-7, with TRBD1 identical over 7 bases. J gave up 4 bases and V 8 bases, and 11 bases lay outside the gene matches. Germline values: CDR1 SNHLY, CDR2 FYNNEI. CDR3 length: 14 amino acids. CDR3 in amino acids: CASSRTGLVYEQYF. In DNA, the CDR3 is TGTGCCAGCTCTCGGACAGGCCTGGTTTACGAGCAGTACTTC.

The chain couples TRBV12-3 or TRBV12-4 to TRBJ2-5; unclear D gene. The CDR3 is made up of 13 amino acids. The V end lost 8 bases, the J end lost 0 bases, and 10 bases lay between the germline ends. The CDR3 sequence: CASSSWDQETQYF. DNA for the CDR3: TGTGCCAGCTCCTCCTGGGACCAAGAGACCCAGTACTTC.

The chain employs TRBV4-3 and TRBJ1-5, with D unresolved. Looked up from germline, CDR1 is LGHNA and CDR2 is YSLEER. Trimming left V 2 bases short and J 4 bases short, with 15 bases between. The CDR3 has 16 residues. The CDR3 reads CASSQQVPPPNQPQHF. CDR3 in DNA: TGCGCCAGCAGCCAACAGGTCCCGCCGCCTAATCAGCCCCAGCATTTT.

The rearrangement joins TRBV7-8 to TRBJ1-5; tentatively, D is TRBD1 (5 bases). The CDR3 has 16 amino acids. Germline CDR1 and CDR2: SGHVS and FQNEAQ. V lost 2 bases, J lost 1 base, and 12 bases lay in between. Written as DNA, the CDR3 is TGTGCCAGCAGCTTAATCGGGGGTTTAAGCAATCAGCCCCAGCATTTT. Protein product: CASSLIGGLSNQPQHF.

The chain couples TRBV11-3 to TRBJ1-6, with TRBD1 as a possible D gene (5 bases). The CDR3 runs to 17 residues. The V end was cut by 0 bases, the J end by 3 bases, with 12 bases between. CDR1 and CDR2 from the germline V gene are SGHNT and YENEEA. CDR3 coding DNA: TGTGCCAGCAGCTTAGAGCAGGGATGGGACTATAATTCACCCCTCCACTTT. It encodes CASSLEQGWDYNSPLHF.

CDR3 coding DNA: TGTGCCAGCAGCGCGACGACAGGGGCCCGCTCTGGGGCCAACGTCCTGACTTTC. It codes for CASSATTGARSGANVLTF. The chain has TRBV9 and TRBJ2-6; 8 bases fit TRBD1. Trimming removed 3 bases from V and 0 bases from J; junction bases left unmatched: 8. The CDR3 sequence is 18 residues long. The germline V gene has CDR1 SGDLS and CDR2 YYNGEE.

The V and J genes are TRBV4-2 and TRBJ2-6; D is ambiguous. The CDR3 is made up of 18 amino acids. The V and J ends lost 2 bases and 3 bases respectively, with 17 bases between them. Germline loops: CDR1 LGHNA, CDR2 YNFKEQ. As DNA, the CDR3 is TGTGCCAGCAGCCAAAACCCCCACCTAGGTTTTGGGGCCAACGTCCTGACTTTC. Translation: CASSQNPHLGFGANVLTF.